This T cell receptor (beta chain) was retrieved from a study of blood T cell repertoires in COVID-19. Looking at the study overall: T cells, B-cell-depleted T cells, or PBMCs supplied cDNA or gDNA.

This clone was observed a few times. The CDR3 loop spans 14 amino acids. V gave up 3 bases and J gave up 6 bases, with 12 bases separating them. Germline CDR1 reads ENHRY; CDR2 reads SYGVKD. Original processing notes: Reference gene primer amplification gave estimated nucleated cell counts. TCRdb's copy holds only in-frame clones and misses some; the assay was immunoSEQ multiplex PCR. The V and J calls and clone size are taken from that table; D and trimming were inferred from the DNA. In the table there are 100,000 to 110,000 clones, roughly 79% of which are singletons. This sequence was found in a woman between 65 and 79 years old with acute or convalescent COVID-19. V usage is TRBV10-3 and J usage is TRBJ2-1; TRBD2 might be the D (6 bases). The sequenced sample was peripheral blood. In nucleotides, the CDR3 is TGTGCCATCAGTGATATGTGGGGGGTCAATGAGCAGTTCTTC. It yields the protein CAISDMWGVNEQFF.